This record covers a single T cell receptor beta chain. Treatment reported: preoperative locoregional IRX-2 cytokine immunotherapy. Preoperative locoregional IRX-2 cytokine immunotherapy was tested in the phase Ib source study. Only in-frame clones appear in the TCRdb table, and some are missing; sequencing was by immunoSEQ multiplex PCR. This table holds about 24,000 clones, roughly 90% found once. These data are taken from a study of preoperative IRX-2 immunotherapy in early breast cancer. The input for sequencing was tumor tissue, taken after IRX-2 immunotherapy. This receptor was identified in a human donor with breast cancer.

The CDR3 DNA sequence: TGTGCCAGTACAGGGCCGCAAGAGACCCAGTACTTC. Its protein is CASTGPQETQYF. The chain links TRBV19 to TRBJ2-5; the D gene is possibly TRBD1 (5 bases). Germline V gene lookup returns CDR1 LNHDA and CDR2 SQIVND (reference sequence). V gave up 7 bases and J gave up 2 bases, with 8 bases separating them. The CDR3 runs to 12 residues.